This TCR beta chain was identified in a study of graft-versus-host responses after intestinal transplantation. Study details: Recipients received multivisceral, liver-intestinal, or isolated intestinal transplants. Anti-thymocyte globulin was used for induction in all recipients, who then took tacrolimus and steroids for roughly three years.

CDR3 length: 15 residues. V was pared by 5 bases and J by 8 bases, with 16 bases between. Germline loops: CDR1 SEHNR, CDR2 FQNEAQ (reference sequence). This table comes from immunoSEQ multiplex PCR, and its TCRdb copy is limited to in-frame clones, with some not included. The sample carries over 65,000 clones, approximately 90% recorded once. In its sample, this clone was seen once. Antigen: not known. The chain carries TRBV7-9 and TRBJ1-6, with D possibly TRBD1 on 5 matching bases. Sequences were derived from unstimulated CD8+ T cells sorted from spleen or lymph node cells, sampled before transplant. This sequence originates from a human donor who was the organ donor for an intestinal transplant. CDR3 sequence (DNA): TGTGCCAGCAGCCAAGTGGTAGGGGTTTATTCACCCCTCCACTTT. Amino acid sequence: CASSQVVGVYSPLHF.